This TCR beta chain was documented in a study of shared clonotypes between healthy human individuals. Overall study: CD4 naive and CD4 memory each took three plates per donor, while CD8 naive took two and CD8 memory one.

Study-level findings and limits: Sharing across four donors was highest in naive CD4 (around 5%) and lowest in memory CD8 (approximately 0.4%).

TCRdb keeps only in-frame clones here, not all; method: immunoSEQ multiplex PCR. The sample lists approximately 640,000 clones, about nine tenths occurring once. To note about this clone: Its antigen remains unknown.

Trimming removed 4 bases from V and 2 bases from J; junction bases left unmatched: 6. Germline-derived CDR1 and CDR2 are SGHRS and YFSETQ. The CDR3 covers 15 residues. The V and J genes are TRBV5-1 and TRBJ2-1, with TRBD1 matching over 7 bases. The material sequenced was memory CD8+ T cells from PBMCs. Subset of the sample: CD45RO+ cells pooled with CCR7-negative TemRA cells. This receptor was taken from a man in his late teens or twenties in good health. Some clones in this sample may be carry-over from other donors' samples. The chain's CDR3 is CASSLTGSAYNEQFF. The CDR3 DNA is TGCGCCAGCAGCCTGACAGGGTCTGCCTACAATGAGCAGTTCTTC.